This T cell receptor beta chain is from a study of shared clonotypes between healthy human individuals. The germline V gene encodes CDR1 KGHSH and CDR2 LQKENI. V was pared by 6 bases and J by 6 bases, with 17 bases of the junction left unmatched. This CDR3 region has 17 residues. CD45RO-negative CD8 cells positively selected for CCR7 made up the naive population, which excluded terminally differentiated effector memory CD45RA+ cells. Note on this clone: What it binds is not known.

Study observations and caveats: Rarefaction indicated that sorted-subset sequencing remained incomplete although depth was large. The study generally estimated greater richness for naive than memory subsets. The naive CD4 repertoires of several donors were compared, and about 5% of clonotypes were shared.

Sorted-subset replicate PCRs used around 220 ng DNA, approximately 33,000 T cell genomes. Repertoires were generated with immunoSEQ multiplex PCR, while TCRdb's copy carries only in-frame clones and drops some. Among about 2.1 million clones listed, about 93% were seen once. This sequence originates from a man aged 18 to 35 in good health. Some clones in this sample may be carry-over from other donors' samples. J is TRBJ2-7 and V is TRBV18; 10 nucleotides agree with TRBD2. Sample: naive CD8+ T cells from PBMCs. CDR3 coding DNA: TGTGCCAGCTCTGATGAGGGTAGTCTAGCGGGAGTATTCGAGCAGTACTTC. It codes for CASSDEGSLAGVFEQYF.